This is a list of T cell receptor beta chains from one sample in a study of blood T cells in healthy people across ages. Using its own MiXCR run on the 5' RACE reads, TCRdb lists one record per CDR3 protein. Altogether 1.4 million to 1.5 million distinct CDR3 sequences are present, 42% being singletons, with the ten largest covering 7% to 9%. Sample: blood. These TCRs come from a woman younger than 30 in good health. CDR3s include the opening cysteine and the closing phenylalanine or tryptophan. D genes are given only for firm matches. Only part of the rows carry a size: once, few, many, or a class if the clone is expanded.

CDR3 protein: CASSLFGSGVNYGYTF
CDR3 DNA: TGTGCCAGCAGTTTATTTGGGTCTGGAGTTAACTATGGCTACACCTTC
CDR3 length: 16
clone size: few
D gene: .
V gene: TRBV28
J gene: TRBJ1-2

CDR3 protein: CASVRARTGELFF
CDR3 DNA: TGTGCCAGTGTAAGGGCACGCACCGGGGAGCTGTTTTTT
CDR3 length: 13
clone size: .
D gene: .
V gene: TRBV6-2/TRBV6-3
J gene: TRBJ2-2

CDR3 protein: CASSQGRAGNTEAFF
CDR3 DNA: TGCGCCAGCAGCCAGGGAAGGGCTGGGAACACTGAAGCTTTCTTT
CDR3 length: 15
clone size: .
D gene: .
V gene: TRBV5-1
J gene: TRBJ1-1

CDR3 protein: CASSFGAGCGYTF
CDR3 DNA: TGTGCCAGCAGTTTTGGGGCGGGGTGTGGCTACACCTTC
CDR3 length: 13
clone size: .
D gene: .
V gene: TRBV12-3/TRBV12-4
J gene: TRBJ1-2

CDR3 protein: CASSPGAMGSQPQHF
CDR3 DNA: TGTGCCAGCAGCCCTGGGGCCATGGGGAGTCAGCCCCAGCATTTT
CDR3 length: 15
clone size: few
D gene: .
V gene: TRBV7-8
J gene: TRBJ1-5

CDR3 protein: CASRAHEKLFF
CDR3 DNA: TGCGCCAGCAGGGCCCATGAAAAACTGTTTTTT
CDR3 length: 11
clone size: .
D gene: .
V gene: TRBV4-1
J gene: TRBJ1-4

CDR3 protein: CSARDLETGLFYGYTF
CDR3 DNA: TGCAGTGCTAGAGATCTTGAGACAGGGCTTTTCTATGGCTACACCTTC
CDR3 length: 16
clone size: few
D gene: TRBD1
V gene: TRBV20-1
J gene: TRBJ1-2

CDR3 protein: CASSVGGGTVYGYTF
CDR3 DNA: TGTGCCAGCAGCGTAGGGGGGGGAACCGTCTATGGCTACACCTTC
CDR3 length: 15
clone size: few
D gene: .
V gene: TRBV9
J gene: TRBJ1-2

CDR3 protein: CASRPGQGNTEAFF
CDR3 DNA: TGTGCCAGCAGACCAGGACAGGGGAACACTGAAGCTTTCTTT
CDR3 length: 14
clone size: .
D gene: TRBD1
V gene: TRBV7-2
J gene: TRBJ1-1

CDR3 protein: CASRPRGSTQDIQYF
CDR3 DNA: TGTGCCAGCAGGCCCCGAGGGAGTACGCAGGACATTCAGTACTTC
CDR3 length: 15
clone size: .
D gene: .
V gene: TRBV2
J gene: TRBJ2-4

CDR3 protein: CASSHMIEPGGYTF
CDR3 DNA: TGTGCCAGCAGCCACATGATCGAACCAGGAGGCTACACCTTC
CDR3 length: 14
clone size: .
D gene: .
V gene: TRBV3-1
J gene: TRBJ1-2

CDR3 protein: CASRDGGGFGYTF
CDR3 DNA: TGTGCCAGCAGAGACGGAGGGGGGTTTGGCTACACCTTC
CDR3 length: 13
clone size: .
D gene: .
V gene: TRBV6-1
J gene: TRBJ1-2

CDR3 protein: CASSQDYASLSDTQYF
CDR3 DNA: TGTGCCAGCAGCCAAGATTATGCCAGCCTCTCGGATACGCAGTATTTT
CDR3 length: 16
clone size: .
D gene: .
V gene: TRBV14
J gene: TRBJ2-3

CDR3 protein: CSGLGGSSDTQYF
CDR3 DNA: TGCAGCGGCCTGGGCGGGAGTTCAGATACGCAGTATTTT
CDR3 length: 13
clone size: .
D gene: TRBD2
V gene: TRBV20-1
J gene: TRBJ2-3

CDR3 protein: CASSPSLLTYEQYF
CDR3 DNA: TGTGCCAGCAGCCCGAGTTTACTTACCTACGAGCAGTACTTC
CDR3 length: 14
clone size: .
D gene: .
V gene: TRBV3-1
J gene: TRBJ2-7

CDR3 protein: CASSQDQKGTHEQFF
CDR3 DNA: TGCGCCAGCAGCCAAGACCAGAAGGGGACCCACGAGCAGTTCTTC
CDR3 length: 15
clone size: .
D gene: .
V gene: TRBV4-1
J gene: TRBJ2-1

CDR3 protein: CASGGTAYNPFNYNEQFF
CDR3 DNA: TGTGCCAGCGGGGGGACAGCCTACAACCCTTTTAATTACAATGAGCAGTTCTTC
CDR3 length: 18
clone size: .
D gene: .
V gene: TRBV7-6
J gene: TRBJ2-1

CDR3 protein: CATLGGVSADMQYF
CDR3 DNA: TGTGCCACCCTTGGGGGGGTTTCTGCAGATATGCAGTATTTT
CDR3 length: 14
clone size: .
D gene: TRBD2
V gene: TRBV12-3/TRBV12-4
J gene: TRBJ2-3

CDR3 protein: CSATGPGANVLTF
CDR3 DNA: TGCAGTGCTACAGGGCCCGGGGCCAACGTCCTGACTTTC
CDR3 length: 13
clone size: many
D gene: .
V gene: TRBV20-1
J gene: TRBJ2-6

CDR3 protein: CASSPELVSAYEQYF
CDR3 DNA: TGCGCCAGCAGTCCAGAGTTGGTCTCCGCCTACGAGCAGTACTTC
CDR3 length: 15
clone size: .
D gene: .
V gene: TRBV5-1
J gene: TRBJ2-7

CDR3 protein: CASSRLGRGGGYNEQFF
CDR3 DNA: TGTGCCAGCAGCCGACTAGGGAGGGGCGGGGGTTACAATGAGCAGTTCTTC
CDR3 length: 17
clone size: .
D gene: TRBD2
V gene: TRBV3-1
J gene: TRBJ2-1

CDR3 protein: CASSQERLAGVGDYNEQFF
CDR3 DNA: TGCGCCAGCAGCCAAGAGAGGCTAGCGGGAGTGGGGGACTACAATGAGCAGTTCTTC
CDR3 length: 19
clone size: few
D gene: TRBD2
V gene: TRBV4-1
J gene: TRBJ2-1

CDR3 protein: CASSQGQDFNNQPQHF
CDR3 DNA: TGCGCCAGCAGCCAAGGGCAGGACTTTAACAATCAGCCCCAGCATTTT
CDR3 length: 16
clone size: many
D gene: .
V gene: TRBV4-1
J gene: TRBJ1-5

CDR3 protein: CASSPLGSPTDTQYF
CDR3 DNA: TGTGCCAGCAGCCCCCTGGGGTCTCCCACAGATACGCAGTATTTT
CDR3 length: 15
clone size: few
D gene: .
V gene: TRBV7-9
J gene: TRBJ2-3

CDR3 protein: CASSEMGLAYEQYF
CDR3 DNA: TGTGCCAGCAGTGAAATGGGGCTCGCCTACGAGCAGTACTTC
CDR3 length: 14
clone size: .
D gene: .
V gene: TRBV6-1
J gene: TRBJ2-7

CDR3 protein: CASSLSTRLAGLHEQYF
CDR3 DNA: TGTGCCAGCAGCCTCAGCACCCGCCTAGCGGGGCTCCACGAGCAGTACTTC
CDR3 length: 17
clone size: few
D gene: TRBD2
V gene: TRBV6-2/TRBV6-3
J gene: TRBJ2-7

CDR3 protein: CASSFLSVGDGYTF
CDR3 DNA: TGTGCCAGCAGCTTTTTGTCCGTCGGGGATGGCTACACCTTC
CDR3 length: 14
clone size: few
D gene: .
V gene: TRBV7-2
J gene: TRBJ1-2

CDR3 protein: CASSQGLAGESYEQYF
CDR3 DNA: TGTGCCAGCAGCCAAGGACTAGCGGGGGAATCATACGAGCAGTACTTC
CDR3 length: 16
clone size: .
D gene: TRBD2
V gene: TRBV12-3/TRBV12-4
J gene: TRBJ2-7

CDR3 protein: CASSLAIYSNQPQHF
CDR3 DNA: TGTGCCAGCAGCTTAGCCATTTATAGCAATCAGCCCCAGCATTTT
CDR3 length: 15
clone size: .
D gene: .
V gene: TRBV7-2
J gene: TRBJ1-5

CDR3 protein: CAGSQDLEDTQYF
CDR3 DNA: TGCGCCGGCAGCCAAGATTTGGAGGATACGCAGTATTTT
CDR3 length: 13
clone size: .
D gene: .
V gene: TRBV4-1
J gene: TRBJ2-3

CDR3 protein: CASSSSATGANYGYTF
CDR3 DNA: TGCGCCAGCAGCTCGTCCGCGACGGGGGCTAACTATGGCTACACCTTC
CDR3 length: 16
clone size: once
D gene: .
V gene: TRBV5-1
J gene: TRBJ1-2

CDR3 protein: CASSSLAGGPVETQYF
CDR3 DNA: TGTGCCAGCAGTTCACTAGCGGGGGGGCCAGTTGAGACCCAGTACTTC
CDR3 length: 16
clone size: .
D gene: TRBD2
V gene: TRBV6-5
J gene: TRBJ2-5

CDR3 protein: CATPQGAGDTQYF
CDR3 DNA: TGTGCGACGCCGCAGGGGGCTGGAGATACGCAGTATTTT
CDR3 length: 13
clone size: few
D gene: TRBD1
V gene: TRBV11-2
J gene: TRBJ2-3

CDR3 protein: CASSGSPLDPEYF
CDR3 DNA: TGTGCCAGCAGTGGTTCTCCTCTTGACCCGGAGTATTTT
CDR3 length: 13
clone size: .
D gene: .
V gene: TRBV6-1
J gene: TRBJ2-3

CDR3 protein: CASSYSPRGQNTGELFF
CDR3 DNA: TGTGCCAGCAGTTACTCACCTAGAGGGCAGAACACCGGGGAGCTGTTTTTT
CDR3 length: 17
clone size: .
D gene: .
V gene: TRBV6-5
J gene: TRBJ2-2

CDR3 protein: CASSFAAEGANVLTF
CDR3 DNA: TGTGCCAGCAGTTTTGCGGCGGAAGGGGCCAACGTCCTGACTTTC
CDR3 length: 15
clone size: .
D gene: .
V gene: TRBV6-5
J gene: TRBJ2-6

CDR3 protein: CASSSEGQPNYEQYF
CDR3 DNA: TGTGCCAGCAGTTCAGAGGGGCAGCCAAACTACGAGCAGTACTTC
CDR3 length: 15
clone size: few
D gene: .
V gene: TRBV6-5
J gene: TRBJ2-7

CDR3 protein: CASSFSAEAFF
CDR3 DNA: TGTGCCAGTAGTTTTTCCGCTGAAGCTTTCTTT
CDR3 length: 11
clone size: .
D gene: .
V gene: TRBV19
J gene: TRBJ1-1

CDR3 protein: CASSPTAGGEDEQYF
CDR3 DNA: TGCGCCAGCAGCCCTACGGCGGGAGGCGAGGATGAGCAGTACTTC
CDR3 length: 15
clone size: .
D gene: TRBD2
V gene: TRBV5-1
J gene: TRBJ2-5

CDR3 protein: CDSSSTSNSYEQYF
CDR3 DNA: TGTGACAGCAGTTCGACTAGCAACTCCTACGAGCAGTACTTC
CDR3 length: 14
clone size: .
D gene: TRBD2
V gene: TRBV12-3/TRBV12-4
J gene: TRBJ2-7

CDR3 protein: CASSEYLGAGVGYTF
CDR3 DNA: TGTGCCAGCAGTGAATATCTCGGGGCAGGGGTTGGCTACACCTTC
CDR3 length: 15
clone size: .
D gene: .
V gene: TRBV25-1
J gene: TRBJ1-2

CDR3 protein: CASSEQGPSNQPQHF
CDR3 DNA: TGTGCCAGCAGCGAACAGGGGCCAAGCAATCAGCCCCAGCATTTT
CDR3 length: 15
clone size: few
D gene: TRBD1
V gene: TRBV2
J gene: TRBJ1-5

CDR3 protein: CSAREGSGTANNEQFF
CDR3 DNA: TGCAGTGCTAGAGAGGGGTCCGGGACTGCCAACAATGAGCAGTTCTTC
CDR3 length: 16
clone size: .
D gene: .
V gene: TRBV20-1
J gene: TRBJ2-1

CDR3 protein: CASSQGEWLGETQYF
CDR3 DNA: TGTGCCAGCAGCCAAGGGGAGTGGCTAGGGGAGACCCAGTACTTC
CDR3 length: 15
clone size: .
D gene: .
V gene: TRBV3-1
J gene: TRBJ2-5

CDR3 protein: CASSQERTGVGYGYTF
CDR3 DNA: TGTGCCAGCAGCCAAGAAAGAACAGGGGTAGGCTATGGCTACACCTTC
CDR3 length: 16
clone size: .
D gene: TRBD1
V gene: TRBV4-2
J gene: TRBJ1-2

CDR3 protein: CSQSGRTKNIQYF
CDR3 DNA: TGCAGTCAAAGCGGGAGGACCAAAAACATTCAGTACTTC
CDR3 length: 13
clone size: .
D gene: TRBD2
V gene: TRBV20-1
J gene: TRBJ2-4

CDR3 protein: CSVPPGSSNYGYTF
CDR3 DNA: TGCAGCGTGCCCCCGGGGAGCTCTAACTATGGCTACACCTTC
CDR3 length: 14
clone size: few
D gene: .
V gene: TRBV29-1
J gene: TRBJ1-2

CDR3 protein: CASTSGGFGYGYTF
CDR3 DNA: TGTGCCAGCACTTCTGGGGGGTTTGGTTATGGCTACACCTTC
CDR3 length: 14
clone size: .
D gene: .
V gene: TRBV12-3/TRBV12-4
J gene: TRBJ1-2

CDR3 protein: CASSEGTGSDTQYF
CDR3 DNA: TGTGCCAGCAGTGAGGGGACAGGGTCAGATACGCAGTATTTT
CDR3 length: 14
clone size: few
D gene: TRBD1
V gene: TRBV6-1
J gene: TRBJ2-3

CDR3 protein: CSASDPNEQYF
CDR3 DNA: TGCAGTGCTAGCGACCCCAACGAGCAGTACTTC
CDR3 length: 11
clone size: few
D gene: .
V gene: TRBV20-1
J gene: TRBJ2-7

CDR3 protein: CASIKHGTEAFF
CDR3 DNA: TGTGCCAGCATCAAGCATGGGACTGAAGCTTTCTTT
CDR3 length: 12
clone size: .
D gene: .
V gene: TRBV6-5
J gene: TRBJ1-1

CDR3 protein: CSAGDGAGGLDEQFF
CDR3 DNA: TGCAGTGCTGGGGATGGGGCGGGGGGGCTTGATGAGCAGTTCTTC
CDR3 length: 15
clone size: .
D gene: TRBD2
V gene: TRBV20-1
J gene: TRBJ2-1

CDR3 protein: CASSLATSGASYEQYF
CDR3 DNA: TGCGCCAGCAGCTTGGCGACTAGCGGGGCATCCTACGAGCAGTACTTC
CDR3 length: 16
clone size: many
D gene: TRBD2
V gene: TRBV5-1
J gene: TRBJ2-7

CDR3 protein: CASSQRTGPYNEQFF
CDR3 DNA: TGTGCCAGCAGCCAAAGGACAGGGCCCTACAATGAGCAGTTCTTC
CDR3 length: 15
clone size: .
D gene: TRBD1
V gene: TRBV3-1
J gene: TRBJ2-1

CDR3 protein: CSVEGTGGEGYTF
CDR3 DNA: TGCAGCGTTGAAGGGACAGGGGGCGAGGGCTACACCTTC
CDR3 length: 13
clone size: .
D gene: TRBD1
V gene: TRBV29-1
J gene: TRBJ1-2